A single sample is the source of the 4 T cell receptor beta chains below, sequenced in a study of cytomegalovirus exposure and HLA in healthy donors. PCR involved 60 Vbeta and 13 Jbeta primers. Sequencing was performed with immunoSEQ multiplex PCR; in TCRdb, only in-frame clones are kept and a portion is missing. This sample has 200,000 or so clones, with 65% to 80% found just once. Sequencing was carried out using PBMCs. The source of these receptors is a man aged 40-50 years in good health and CMV-seronegative.

The chain couples TRBV19 to TRBJ2-5; 10 bases fit TRBD2. J was trimmed by 5 bases and V by 3 bases; bases with no gene match: 9. CDR1 and CDR2 (germline): LNHDA, SQIVND (reference sequence). CDR3 length: 16 amino acids. The CDR3: CASSIFGTSDGETQYF. CDR3 coding DNA: TGTGCCAGTAGTATTTTTGGGACTAGCGACGGGGAGACCCAGTACTTC.

V gene TRBV19 combines with J gene TRBJ1-2; possibly TRBD1 for D (5 bases). V shed 3 bases and J shed 6 bases, with 11 bases lying between them. CDR3 length equals 13 residues. The germline gives CDR1 LNHDA, CDR2 SQIVND (reference sequence). The CDR3 sequence: CASSIGQGHGYTF. In nucleotides, the CDR3 is TGTGCCAGTAGTATTGGGCAGGGCCATGGCTACACCTTC.

The V call is TRBV11-3, the J call TRBJ2-1; weak D call: TRBD1 (6 bases). CDR3 length: 13 residues. Trimming cost V 4 bases and J 4 bases, with 8 bases left between them. Germline CDR1 is SGHNT and CDR2 is YENEEA. The CDR3 region has the DNA TGTGCCAGCAGCTCTCAGGGGTACAATGAGCAGTTCTTC. It codes for CASSSQGYNEQFF.

This chain links TRBV30 with TRBJ2-3; D perhaps matches TRBD2 (6 bases). This CDR3 is 14 amino acids long. Trimming took 2 bases from V and 6 from J, leaving 15 bases between them. Germline assignment: CDR1 GTSNPN and CDR2 SVGIG (reference sequence). The CDR3 is CAWSIPGGADTQYF. The CDR3 DNA reads TGTGCCTGGAGTATCCCCGGAGGGGCGGATACGCAGTATTTT.